This passage covers 31 T cell receptor beta chains from one sample sequenced in a study of blood T cell repertoires in COVID-19. Measured with immunoSEQ multiplex PCR; TCRdb has only the in-frame clones, and not every one. This repertoire shows about 170,000 clones, approximately 87% found once; its top ten account for roughly 4.5%. Material for sequencing was PBMCs or T cells enriched from blood (not recorded which). The receptors were sampled from a woman aged 45-59 years who had recovered from COVID-19.

DNA for the CDR3: TGTGCCAGCAGTCCGAGACAGGTCTATGGCTACACCTTC. Translation: CASSPRQVYGYTF. The chain uses TRBV28 and TRBJ1-2, with D possibly matching TRBD1 (6 bases). The CDR3 sequence is 13 residues long. V was cut by 5 bases and J by 4 bases, with 11 bases left in between. Germline CDR1 MDHEN, CDR2 SYDVKM.

V is TRBV7-8 and J is TRBJ2-5; 7 nucleotides match TRBD1. V was pared by 5 bases and J by 7 bases, with 10 bases of the junction left unmatched. CDR1 is SGHVS and CDR2 is FQNEAQ in the germline V gene. The CDR3 is 14 residues long. The CDR3 bases are TGTGCCAGCAGCCCGCCCGGGACAGTCGGGACCCAGTACTTC. The encoded protein is CASSPPGTVGTQYF.

This chain joins TRBV10-3 and TRBJ2-7; possibly TRBD2 for D (5 bases). This CDR3 region has 14 residues. CDR1 and CDR2 (germline): ENHRY, SYGVKD. V lost 1 base to trimming and J lost 5 bases, with 12 bases between them. The CDR3 DNA is TGTGCCATCAGTGAGTGGGAGTCTAGGGACGAGCAGTACGTC. This gives the protein CAISEWESRDEQYV.

This chain joins TRBV24-1 and TRBJ2-1; TRBD2 might be the D (5 bases). The V and J ends lost 9 bases and 7 bases respectively, with 12 bases between them. Germline CDR1 is KGHDR and CDR2 is SFDVKD. The CDR3 has 12 amino acids. The CDR3 region is CATRGFTNEQFF. The DNA for the CDR3 is TGTGCCACCCGCGGGTTTACTAATGAGCAGTTCTTC.

J is TRBJ1-2 and V is TRBV6-5; no clear D. V lost 10 bases and J 2 bases, leaving 14 bases between the germline ends. Germline V CDR1 and CDR2: MNHEY, SVGAGI. The CDR3 runs 13 residues. CDR3 sequence (DNA): TGTGCCACCCCAGGTACGGGAAACTATGGCTACACCTTC. Its protein product is CATPGTGNYGYTF.

The rearrangement joins TRBV5-1 to TRBJ1-1; 8 bases are a match to TRBD1. Germline trimming cut 6 bases from V and 5 bases from J; bases unmatched to any gene: 9. The CDR3 loop spans 14 amino acids. Germline V lookup: CDR1 SGHRS, CDR2 YFSETQ. The CDR3 DNA reads TGCGCCAGCACTGCAGGGGGCGCGGTGACTGAAGCTTTCTTT. It encodes CASTAGGAVTEAFF.

V and J are TRBV2 and TRBJ2-1; TRBD2 agrees at 9 bases. V lost 6 bases to trimming and J lost 10 bases; unmatched junction nucleotides: 10. CDR3 size: 14 residues. In germline, CDR1 is SNHLY, CDR2 FYNNEI. The chain's CDR3 is CASRSGGGAGEQFF. The CDR3 DNA reads TGTGCCAGCAGAAGTGGCGGGGGGGCCGGAGAGCAGTTCTTC.

The chain has TRBV5-1 and TRBJ2-3; TRBD1 matches 9 bases. Germline values: CDR1 SGHRS, CDR2 YFSETQ. V lost 4 bases to trimming and J lost 1 base; unmatched junction nucleotides: 4. This CDR3 has 15 residues. The CDR3 sequence is CASSRRDRGTDTQYF. CDR3 coding DNA: TGCGCCAGCAGCCGGAGGGACAGGGGCACAGATACGCAGTATTTT.

V is TRBV6-1 and J is TRBJ1-6, with a tentative D call TRBD1 (6 bases). CDR3 length: 15 amino acids. The germline V gene encodes CDR1 MNHNS and CDR2 SASEGT. Trimming removed 1 base from V and 6 bases from J, with 10 bases in between. CDR3 sequence reads: CASSEGQAINSPLHF. CDR3 coding DNA: TGTGCCAGCAGTGAAGGACAGGCAATTAATTCACCCCTCCACTTT.

V and J are TRBV6-5 and TRBJ1-2; TRBD1 agrees at 8 bases. The CDR3 sequence is 15 residues long. Losses at the gene ends were 6 bases for V and 8 bases for J; bases not matched to a gene: 14. The germline V gene has CDR1 MNHEY and CDR2 SVGAGI. CDR3: CASSPTRGLGWGYTF. CDR3 DNA sequence: TGTGCCAGCAGCCCCACCAGGGGGCTGGGCTGGGGCTACACCTTC.

CDR3 DNA sequence: TGTGCCAGCGGCGGCCGGAGGGCTGGGGCCAACGTCCTGACTTTC. Its translation: CASGGRRAGANVLTF. The V and J genes are TRBV2 and TRBJ2-6, with D possibly TRBD2 on 6 matching bases. The CDR3 runs 15 residues. Trimming pared 8 bases from V and 2 bases from J, leaving 13 bases between. Germline V lookup: CDR1 SNHLY, CDR2 FYNNEI. The whole variable domain, filled in from reference TRBV2 and TRBJ2-6, reads EPEVTQTPSHQVTQMGQEVILRCVPISNHLYFYWYRQILGQKVEFLVSFYNNEISEKSEIFDDQFSVERPDGSNFTLKIRSTKLEDSAMYFCASGGRRAGANVLTFGAGSRLTVL.

The V gene is TRBV7-9, the J gene TRBJ1-1; the match to TRBD1 covers 10 bases. The CDR3 length is 13 residues. J was trimmed by 0 bases and V by 11 bases; bases with no gene match: 3. Per the germline V gene, CDR1 is SEHNR and CDR2 is FQNEAQ (reference sequence). This CDR3 is CAGQGVLNTEAFF. The CDR3 DNA follows: TGTGCCGGACAGGGGGTTTTGAACACTGAAGCTTTCTTT.

The J gene is TRBJ1-2, the V gene TRBV12-3 or TRBV12-4; D unclear. The ends were cut back, 4 bases at V and 3 bases at J, with 3 bases in the middle. This CDR3 region has 11 residues. DNA for the CDR3: TGTGCCAGCAGTTCCTACTATGGCTACACCTTC. Amino acids: CASSSYYGYTF.

The rearrangement uses TRBV2 and TRBJ1-2, with a weak D call TRBD1 (6 bases). This CDR3 region has 15 residues. Germline lookup yields CDR1 SNHLY and CDR2 FYNNEI. Trimming cost V 5 bases and J 3 bases, with 16 bases left between them. The chain's CDR3 is CASSMLGGADYGYTF. The CDR3 DNA is TGTGCCAGCAGTATGCTTGGGGGCGCAGACTATGGCTACACCTTC.

V gene TRBV7-8 combines with J gene TRBJ2-2; 8 bases are shared with TRBD2. Germline V gives CDR1 SGHVS, CDR2 FQNEAQ. The CDR3 has 16 amino acids. The V gene end was trimmed by 8 bases and the J gene end by 0 bases; junction bases not matched to a gene: 8. The CDR3, as DNA: TGTGCCAGCCGGGGGGGGCGAACAACGAACACCGGGGAGCTGTTTTTT. Its protein is CASRGGRTTNTGELFF.

A word on this clone: A much larger clone lies a single base off, so this may be a read error. The same CDR3 also results from other DNA sequences found in this sample. The gene calls are TRBV7-2 and TRBJ1-2; TRBD1 agrees at 8 bases. Germline V gene sequence: CDR1 SGHTA, CDR2 FQGNSA. V trimming: 0 bases; J trimming: 6 bases; junction bases outside the gene matches: 0. The CDR3 has 13 amino acids. The CDR3 reads CASSLATGDGYTF. CDR3 in DNA: TGTGCCAGCAGCTTAGCGACAGGGGATGGCTACACCTTC. Complete variable domain (other parts from reference TRBV7-2 and TRBJ1-2): GAGVSQSPSNKVTEKGKDVELRCDPISGHTALYWYRQSLGQGLEFLIYFQGNSAPDKSGLPSDRFSAERTGGSVSTLTIQRTQQEDSAVYLCASSLATGDGYTFGSGTRLTVV.

The chain recombines TRBV7-2 with TRBJ2-5; TRBD2 matches at 10 bases. The CDR3 length is 17 residues. CDR1 is SGHTA and CDR2 is FQGNSA in the germline V gene. Losses at the gene ends were 6 bases for V and 4 bases for J; bases not matched to a gene: 14. CDR3 in amino acids: CASRRKGLAGGGETQYF. DNA of the CDR3: TGTGCCAGCAGGCGAAAGGGGTTAGCGGGGGGAGGAGAGACCCAGTACTTC. The full variable domain, with the rest looked up from reference TRBV7-2 and TRBJ2-5, is GAGVSQSPSNKVTEKGKDVELRCDPISGHTALYWYRQSLGQGLEFLIYFQGNSAPDKSGLPSDRFSAERTGGSVSTLTIQRTQQEDSAVYLCASRRKGLAGGGETQYFGPGTRLLVL.

The chain links TRBV9 to TRBJ2-3, with D possibly matching TRBD2 (5 bases). In germline, CDR1 is SGDLS, CDR2 YYNGEE. V lost 5 bases to trimming and J lost 5 bases, with 12 bases between them. The length of the CDR3 is 13 residues. The CDR3 loop is CASSPWGVDTQYF. The CDR3 nucleotides are TGTGCCAGCAGTCCATGGGGAGTAGATACGCAGTATTTT.

This rearrangement joins TRBV5-1 to TRBJ1-1; 7 nucleotides agree with TRBD1. The ends lost 4 bases at V and 0 bases at J; junction bases unmatched: 6. CDR3 length: 15 amino acids. Germline CDR1 reads SGHRS; CDR2 reads YFSETQ. This chain's CDR3 is CASSPKTGVNTEAFF. The CDR3 nucleotides are TGCGCCAGCAGCCCTAAAACAGGGGTGAACACTGAAGCTTTCTTT.

V and J are TRBV2 and TRBJ1-4; TRBD1 might be the D (6 bases). Germline V CDR1 and CDR2: SNHLY, FYNNEI. CDR3 size: 13 residues. Between the trimmed V and J ends, which lost 8 bases and 8 bases, there was a span of 15 bases. CDR3 in amino acids: CASHRGGREKLFF. CDR3 in DNA: TGTGCCAGCCACCGGGGGGGCCGGGAAAAACTGTTTTTT. The full variable domain, with the rest looked up from reference TRBV2 and TRBJ1-4, is EPEVTQTPSHQVTQMGQEVILRCVPISNHLYFYWYRQILGQKVEFLVSFYNNEISEKSEIFDDQFSVERPDGSNFTLKIRSTKLEDSAMYFCASHRGGREKLFFGSGTQLSVL.

This clone is a singleton in its sample. CDR3 bases: TGTGCCATCGGCGGGGCAGCGGAGAACACCGGGGAGCTGTTTTTT. This translates into CAIGGAAENTGELFF. The J gene is TRBJ2-2, the V gene TRBV10-3, with D possibly TRBD2 on 6 matching bases. This CDR3 has 15 amino acids. Trimming removed 8 bases from V and 1 base from J, with 14 bases in between. The germline V gene has CDR1 ENHRY and CDR2 SYGVKD.

This clone has more than one count but fewer than ten. The gene calls are TRBV9 and TRBJ1-1, with 8 bases fitting TRBD1. The CDR3 has 15 residues. CDR1 SGDLS and CDR2 YYNGEE come from the germline V gene. Losses at the gene ends were 3 bases for V and 3 bases for J; bases not matched to a gene: 7. As DNA, the CDR3 is TGTGCCAGCAGCGGTGCCGACAGGGGTGACACTGAAGCTTTCTTT. Translation: CASSGADRGDTEAFF.

The CDR3 DNA reads as TGTGCCAGCAGTTCGTCCCTTGTGACAACCTATGGCTACACCTTC. Its protein product is CASSSSLVTTYGYTF. This chain links TRBV28 with TRBJ1-2; no reliable D call. Trimming stripped 4 bases from V and 4 bases from J, with 16 bases between. The CDR3 has 15 amino acids. The V gene's germline CDR1 is MDHEN and CDR2 SYDVKM.

This clone was seen once. The rearrangement links TRBV6-5 to TRBJ2-5; 9 bases are shared with TRBD2. Trimming cost V 1 base and J 4 bases; bases outside gene matches: 4. Germline V gene lookup returns CDR1 MNHEY and CDR2 SVGAGI. The CDR3 loop spans 15 amino acids. CDR3 DNA: TGTGCCAGCAGTTACTTGGGCGGGGGGGGAGAGACCCAGTACTTC. Encoded protein: CASSYLGGGGETQYF.

The chain carries TRBV6-5 and TRBJ1-1; D not resolved. With 7 bases removed from V and 1 base from J, the gap between germline ends came to 10 bases. The CDR3 covers 13 residues. Germline lookup yields CDR1 MNHEY and CDR2 SVGAGI. The CDR3: CASMSFQNTEAFF. CDR3 in DNA: TGTGCCAGCATGAGTTTCCAGAACACTGAAGCTTTCTTT.

The chain employs TRBV24-1 and TRBJ2-3, with TRBD1 matching over 7 bases. The CDR3 runs to 17 residues. Germline trimming cut 5 bases from V and 2 bases from J; bases unmatched to any gene: 12. In germline, CDR1 is KGHDR, CDR2 SFDVKD. Here the CDR3 DNA reads TGTGCCACCAGTGGCAAATCCGGGACAGACTACACAGATACGCAGTATTTT. This encodes CATSGKSGTDYTDTQYF.

The rearrangement uses TRBV4-1 and TRBJ1-1; D remains unclear. Germline V gives CDR1 MGHRA, CDR2 YSYEKL. V dropped 2 bases and J dropped 5 bases, with 15 bases sitting between them. The CDR3 spans 15 residues. The CDR3 sequence is CASSQTDTRRTEAFF. The CDR3 DNA follows: TGCGCCAGCAGCCAAACTGACACCCGGCGAACTGAAGCTTTCTTT.

J is TRBJ1-5 and V is TRBV6-2 or TRBV6-3; 9 bases match TRBD1. CDR1 is MNHEY, CDR2 SVGEGT, per germline. The CDR3 extends over 17 amino acids. The trim removed 2 bases at V and 5 bases at J, leaving 10 bases unmatched. CDR3 residues: CASSYIPGQGGDQPQHF. The DNA of the CDR3 is TGTGCCAGCAGTTACATTCCGGGACAGGGTGGGGATCAGCCCCAGCATTTT.

The chain is built from TRBV19 and TRBJ1-5; no firm D call. CDR3 size: 15 residues. The germline V and J ends were trimmed by 5 bases and 6 bases, with 17 bases remaining between them. The germline V gene has CDR1 LNHDA and CDR2 SQIVND (reference sequence). CDR3 DNA sequence: TGTGCCAGTAGTTCCCGCGTCCTAGCGGGTCAGCCCCAGCATTTT. It codes for CASSSRVLAGQPQHF.

The chain joins TRBV12-3 or TRBV12-4 to TRBJ1-2; TRBD1 matches 8 bases. The CDR3 covers 13 residues. The J segment lost 8 bases and the V segment lost 6 bases, leaving 8 bases of the junction unmatched. The CDR3 bases are TGTGCCAGCAGCCCAGGGGGCGGTTGGGGCTACACCTTC. Protein sequence: CASSPGGGWGYTF.

The gene calls are TRBV4-3 and TRBJ1-2; weak D call: TRBD1 (5 bases). CDR1 and CDR2 from the germline V gene are LGHNA and YSLEER. CDR3 length: 17 residues. Trimming removed 0 bases from V and 1 base from J, with 15 bases in between. The CDR3 protein is CASSQDRGGRGNYGYTF. In DNA, the CDR3 is TGCGCCAGCAGCCAAGATCGGGGGGGGAGAGGTAACTATGGCTACACCTTC.